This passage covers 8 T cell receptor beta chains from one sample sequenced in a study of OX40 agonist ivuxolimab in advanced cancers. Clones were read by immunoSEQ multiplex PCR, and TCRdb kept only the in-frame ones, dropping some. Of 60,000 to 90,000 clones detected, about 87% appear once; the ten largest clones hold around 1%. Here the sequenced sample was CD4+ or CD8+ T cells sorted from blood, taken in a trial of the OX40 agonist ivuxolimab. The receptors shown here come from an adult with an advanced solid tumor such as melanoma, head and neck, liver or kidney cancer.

This CDR3 reads CASSLGTSGADEQFF. The DNA of the CDR3 is TGTGCCAGCAGCTTGGGGACTAGCGGGGCCGATGAGCAGTTCTTC. This sequence joins TRBV11-3 and TRBJ2-1, with 13 bases matching TRBD2. Germline CDR1 and CDR2: SGHNT and YENEEA. The trim removed 3 bases at V and 8 bases at J, leaving 4 bases unmatched. This CDR3 comprises 15 residues.

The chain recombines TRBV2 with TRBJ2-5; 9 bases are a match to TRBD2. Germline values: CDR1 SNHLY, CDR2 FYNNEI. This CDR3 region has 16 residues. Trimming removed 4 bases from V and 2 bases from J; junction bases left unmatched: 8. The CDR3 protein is CASSGPGLAQQETQYF. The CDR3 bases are TGTGCCAGCAGTGGCCCCGGACTAGCGCAACAAGAGACCCAGTACTTC. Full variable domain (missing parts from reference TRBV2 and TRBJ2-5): EPEVTQTPSHQVTQMGQEVILRCVPISNHLYFYWYRQILGQKVEFLVSFYNNEISEKSEIFDDQFSVERPDGSNFTLKIRSTKLEDSAMYFCASSGPGLAQQETQYFGPGTRLLVL.

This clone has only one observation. CDR3 in amino acids: CASRTGGCYGYTF. The CDR3 DNA follows: TGTGCCAGCCGTACGGGGGGGTGCTATGGCTACACCTTC. The rearrangement links TRBV27 to TRBJ1-2; perhaps TRBD1 as D (5 bases). Trimming shortened V by 8 bases and J by 4 bases, and 14 bases separated the two germline ends. The CDR3 spans 13 residues. Germline V gene data show CDR1 as MNHEY and CDR2 as SMNVEV (reference sequence).

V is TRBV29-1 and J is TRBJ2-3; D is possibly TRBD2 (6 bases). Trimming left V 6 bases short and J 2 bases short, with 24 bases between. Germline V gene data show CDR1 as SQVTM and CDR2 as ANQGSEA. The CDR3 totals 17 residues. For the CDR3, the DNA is TGCAGCGTCGCCCACCCGCAGGAGGGTGAGACCACAGATACGCAGTATTTT. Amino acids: CSVAHPQEGETTDTQYF.

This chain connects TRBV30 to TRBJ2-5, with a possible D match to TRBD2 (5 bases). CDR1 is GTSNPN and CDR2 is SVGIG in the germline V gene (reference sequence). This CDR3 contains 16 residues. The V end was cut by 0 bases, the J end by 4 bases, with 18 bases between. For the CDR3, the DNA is TGTGCCTGGAGTGTACTAGGCTCGACGTCCCGAGAGACCCAGTACTTC. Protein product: CAWSVLGSTSRETQYF.

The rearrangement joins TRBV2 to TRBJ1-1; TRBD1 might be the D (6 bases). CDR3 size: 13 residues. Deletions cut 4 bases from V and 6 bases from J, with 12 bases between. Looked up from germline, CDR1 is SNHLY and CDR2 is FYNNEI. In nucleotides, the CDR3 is TGTGCCAGCAGTGTAGCGGGGGCGGCTGAAGCTTTCTTT. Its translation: CASSVAGAAEAFF.

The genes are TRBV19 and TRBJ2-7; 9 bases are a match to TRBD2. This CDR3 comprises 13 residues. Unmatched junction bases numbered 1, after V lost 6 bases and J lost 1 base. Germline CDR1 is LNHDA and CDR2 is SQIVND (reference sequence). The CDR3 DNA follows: TGTGCCAGTAGACTAGCGGGTTCCTACGAGCAGTACTTC. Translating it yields CASRLAGSYEQYF.

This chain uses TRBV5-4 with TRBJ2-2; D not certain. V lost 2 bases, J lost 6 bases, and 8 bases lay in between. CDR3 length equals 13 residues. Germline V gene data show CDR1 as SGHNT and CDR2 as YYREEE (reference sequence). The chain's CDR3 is CASSLTGSGELFF. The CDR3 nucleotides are TGTGCCAGCAGCTTAACTGGGTCCGGGGAGCTGTTTTTT.